This is a list of T cell receptor beta chains from one sample in a study of low-dose radiotherapy and immunotherapy resistance in tumors. TCRdb reprocessed the reads with MiXCR, giving one entry per CDR3 protein. The data show under 90,000 distinct CDR3 sequences, roughly 30% seen once. The specimen comprised PBMCs, sampled before treatment. These receptors all come from a female donor with ovarian cancer. CDR3s include the opening cysteine and the closing phenylalanine or tryptophan. Each record gives: J gene, clone size, D gene, V gene, CDR3 protein, CDR3 DNA. A D gene is named only where the DNA matches it firmly. Expanded clones get a size class; other rows say once, few or many, or leave the size out.

>TRBJ2-7|.|.|TRBV14
CASSPQAQVGVGEQYF
TGTGCCAGCAGCCCCCAGGCCCAGGTGGGGGTCGGGGAGCAGTACTTC
>TRBJ1-2|many|.|TRBV2
CASSEGGYTF
TGTGCCAGCAGTGAGGGCGGCTACACCTTC
>TRBJ1-1|many|.|TRBV6-2/TRBV6-3
CASSGTPLGNTEAFF
TGTGCCAGCAGCGGGACTCCTTTGGGTAACACTGAAGCTTTCTTT
>TRBJ1-5|many|TRBD1|TRBV20-1
CSAIQPGQSGTWNQPQHF
TGCAGTGCTATCCAACCGGGACAGTCCGGAACTTGGAATCAGCCCCAGCATTTT
>TRBJ1-1|many|.|TRBV7-9
CASSRGFRNTEAFF
TGTGCCAGCAGCCGAGGCTTTCGGAACACTGAAGCTTTCTTT
>TRBJ2-2|many|TRBD1|TRBV12-3/TRBV12-4
CASSKQGIAGELFF
TGTGCCAGCAGCAAACAGGGGATCGCCGGGGAGCTGTTTTTT
>TRBJ2-3|few|.|TRBV29-1
CSVVRQGGTDTQYF
TGCAGCGTTGTCAGGCAGGGCGGCACAGATACGCAGTATTTT
>TRBJ1-2|many|.|TRBV10-3
CAISESGGNYGYTF
TGTGCCATCAGTGAGTCGGGGGGAAACTATGGCTACACCTTC
>TRBJ2-1|.|.|TRBV5-4
CASSSPLATGNEQFF
TGTGCCAGCAGCTCTCCTCTGGCGACGGGCAATGAGCAGTTCTTC
>TRBJ2-3|many|TRBD2|TRBV4-1
CASSQGLAGSDTQYF
TGCGCCAGCAGCCAAGGACTAGCGGGTTCCGATACGCAGTATTTT
>TRBJ2-2|many|TRBD2|TRBV3-1
CASSQELAGVGELFF
TGTGCCAGCAGCCAAGAACTAGCGGGGGTGGGGGAGCTGTTTTTT
>TRBJ1-1|many|.|TRBV18
CASSPETKINTEAFF
TGTGCCAGCTCACCCGAAACGAAGATCAACACTGAAGCTTTCTTT
>TRBJ2-3|many|.|TRBV4-1
CASSTEKGDTQYF
TGCGCCAGCAGTACCGAGAAAGGGGATACGCAGTATTTT
>TRBJ2-2|many|.|TRBV12-3/TRBV12-4
CASSLTGGELFF
TGTGCCAGCAGTTTAACCGGCGGGGAGCTGTTTTTT
>TRBJ1-2|once|.|TRBV2
CASRDPGASYGYTF
TGTGCCAGCAGGGATCCAGGGGCCAGCTATGGCTACACCTTC
>TRBJ1-4|.|.|TRBV13
CASSFVGANEKLFF
TGTGCCAGCAGCTTCGTTGGAGCTAATGAAAAACTGTTTTTT
>TRBJ1-1|.|.|TRBV7-9
CASSLDAEAFF
TGTGCCAGCAGCTTAGACGCGGAAGCTTTCTTT
>TRBJ2-2|many|.|TRBV12-3/TRBV12-4
CASSLGSGNTGELFF
TGTGCCAGCAGTTTGGGTAGCGGGAACACCGGGGAGCTGTTTTTT
>TRBJ2-2|many|.|TRBV7-3
CASSLGKGPYTGELFF
TGTGCCAGCAGCCTGGGCAAGGGGCCGTACACCGGGGAGCTGTTTTTT
>TRBJ2-5|.|.|TRBV6-2/TRBV6-3
CASNAPGRTKETQYF
TGTGCCAGCAATGCACCGGGACGGACTAAAGAGACCCAGTACTTC
>TRBJ1-2|many|TRBD1|TRBV6-2/TRBV6-3
CASSERFGQGAGYTF
TGTGCCAGCAGTGAACGGTTTGGACAGGGGGCTGGCTACACCTTC
>TRBJ2-5|.|TRBD2|TRBV11-2
CASSPLLTSGQETQYF
TGTGCCAGCAGCCCGCTGTTGACTAGCGGACAAGAGACCCAGTACTTC
>TRBJ2-7|.|TRBD1|TRBV10-2
CASIGTGGLLYEQYF
TGCGCCAGCATCGGGACAGGGGGCCTACTCTACGAGCAGTACTTC
>TRBJ2-2|many|TRBD2|TRBV7-2
CASSSAGGNTGELFF
TGTGCCAGCAGCTCCGCGGGGGGGAACACCGGGGAGCTGTTTTTT
>TRBJ1-2|many|.|TRBV6-1
CASSEAVQDSYGYTF
TGTGCCAGCAGTGAAGCGGTACAGGACTCCTATGGCTACACCTTC
>TRBJ1-1|.|.|TRBV14
CASSQGGGTNTEAFF
TGTGCCAGCAGCCAAGGCGGGGGAACGAACACTGAAGCTTTCTTT
>TRBJ2-4|many|.|TRBV11-2
CASSFGGAKNIQYF
TGTGCCAGCAGCTTTGGAGGAGCCAAAAACATTCAGTACTTC
>TRBJ2-7|few|TRBD1|TRBV24-1
CATSDPGTGHYEQYF
TGTGCCACCAGTGACCCCGGGACAGGGCACTACGAGCAGTACTTC